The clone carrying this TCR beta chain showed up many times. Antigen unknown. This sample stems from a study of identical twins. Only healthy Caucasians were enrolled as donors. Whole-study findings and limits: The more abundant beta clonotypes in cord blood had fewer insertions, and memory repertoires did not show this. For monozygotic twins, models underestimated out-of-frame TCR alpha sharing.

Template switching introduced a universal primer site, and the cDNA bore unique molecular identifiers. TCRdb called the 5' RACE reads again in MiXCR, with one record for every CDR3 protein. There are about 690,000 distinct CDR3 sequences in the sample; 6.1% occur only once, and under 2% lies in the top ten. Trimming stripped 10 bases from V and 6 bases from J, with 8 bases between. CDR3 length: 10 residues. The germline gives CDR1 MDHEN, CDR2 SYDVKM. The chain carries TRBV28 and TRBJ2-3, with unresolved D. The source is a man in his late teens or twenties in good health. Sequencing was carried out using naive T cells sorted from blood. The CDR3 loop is CAIHGDTQYF. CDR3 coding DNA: TGTGCCATCCACGGGGATACGCAGTATTTT.